Listed below are T cell receptor beta chains from one sample, sequenced in a study of blood T cell repertoires in COVID-19. Method: immunoSEQ multiplex PCR; TCRdb's copy keeps in-frame clones and lacks some. The table records 350,000 or so clones, around 88% of them present only once. The sample comprised peripheral blood. These receptors were obtained from a woman younger than 45 with COVID-19, enrolled during active disease. CDR3s include the opening cysteine and the closing phenylalanine or tryptophan. D genes are given only for firm matches. Expanded clones get a size class; other rows say once, few or many, or leave the size out.

CDR3 length: 16; V gene: TRBV5-6; J gene: TRBJ1-3; D gene: .; clone size: .; CDR3 DNA: TGTGCCAGCAGCGGCTCAGGGAGGAGCTCTGGAAACACCATATATTTT; CDR3 protein: CASSGSGRSSGNTIYF
CDR3 length: 16; V gene: TRBV2; J gene: TRBJ2-3; D gene: TRBD2; clone size: .; CDR3 DNA: TGTGCCAGCAGAGGACTAGCGGGGGCGCCCACAGATACGCAGTATTTT; CDR3 protein: CASRGLAGAPTDTQYF
CDR3 length: 15; V gene: TRBV19; J gene: TRBJ1-2; D gene: .; clone size: .; CDR3 DNA: TGTGCCAGTAGTACCCAGACAGCTACTAACTATGGCTACACCTTC; CDR3 protein: CASSTQTATNYGYTF
CDR3 length: 15; V gene: TRBV19; J gene: TRBJ1-5; D gene: .; clone size: many; CDR3 DNA: TGTGCCAGTAGTATCAGGGACAACAGAGGACAGCCCCAGCATTTT; CDR3 protein: CASSIRDNRGQPQHF
CDR3 length: 16; V gene: TRBV7-9; J gene: TRBJ1-2; D gene: TRBD1; clone size: .; CDR3 DNA: TGTGCCAGCAGCTACGCGGACAGGGCATTCCGCTATGGCTACACCTTC; CDR3 protein: CASSYADRAFRYGYTF
CDR3 length: 16; V gene: TRBV6-2/TRBV6-3; J gene: TRBJ2-5; D gene: .; clone size: .; CDR3 DNA: TGTGCCAGCAGTTACTGGACACGCGACCCCCAAGAGACCCAGTACTTC; CDR3 protein: CASSYWTRDPQETQYF
CDR3 length: 15; V gene: TRBV5-4; J gene: TRBJ1-1; D gene: .; clone size: .; CDR3 DNA: TGTGCCAGCAGCTTGGAAGCGACGGCAAACACTGAAGCTTTCTTT; CDR3 protein: CASSLEATANTEAFF
CDR3 length: 12; V gene: TRBV10-3; J gene: TRBJ1-1; D gene: .; clone size: .; CDR3 DNA: TGTGCCATCAGTCAGGGTAACACTGAAGCTTTCTTT; CDR3 protein: CAISQGNTEAFF
CDR3 length: 18; V gene: TRBV5-5; J gene: TRBJ1-1; D gene: .; clone size: once; CDR3 DNA: TGTGCCAGCAGCCTCCTACCGGGAGGGGTAGGTGAGAACACTGAAGCTTTCTTT; CDR3 protein: CASSLLPGGVGENTEAFF
CDR3 length: 14; V gene: TRBV2; J gene: TRBJ1-4; D gene: TRBD1; clone size: .; CDR3 DNA: TGTGCCAGCAGTGGACAGGGGGCAGATGAAAAACTGTTTTTT; CDR3 protein: CASSGQGADEKLFF
CDR3 length: 12; V gene: TRBV5-1; J gene: TRBJ1-1; D gene: TRBD1; clone size: once; CDR3 DNA: TGCGCCAGCAGCAACCAGGGGGCTGAAGCTTTCTTT; CDR3 protein: CASSNQGAEAFF
CDR3 length: 16; V gene: TRBV2; J gene: TRBJ2-6; D gene: .; clone size: .; CDR3 DNA: TGTGCCAGCAGCGGTGACTGGTACTCTGGGGCCAACGTCCTGACTTTC; CDR3 protein: CASSGDWYSGANVLTF
CDR3 length: 15; V gene: TRBV2; J gene: TRBJ1-1; D gene: TRBD1; clone size: .; CDR3 DNA: TGTGCCAGCAGTCACGCCGGGACAGGAAACACTGAAGCTTTCTTT; CDR3 protein: CASSHAGTGNTEAFF
CDR3 length: 16; V gene: TRBV9; J gene: TRBJ2-3; D gene: TRBD1; clone size: .; CDR3 DNA: TGTGCCAGCACCCCGGCTAGGGACAGTGGGATAGATACGCAGTATTTT; CDR3 protein: CASTPARDSGIDTQYF
CDR3 length: 14; V gene: TRBV9; J gene: TRBJ2-7; D gene: TRBD1; clone size: .; CDR3 DNA: TGTGCCAGCAGCGTATGGGACAGCTCCTACGAGCAGTACTTC; CDR3 protein: CASSVWDSSYEQYF
CDR3 length: 18; V gene: TRBV5-1; J gene: TRBJ2-3; D gene: TRBD2; clone size: .; CDR3 DNA: TGCGCCAGCAGCTTGGCGGGCGGGGGGGCCTTCGGAACAGATACGCAGTATTTT; CDR3 protein: CASSLAGGGAFGTDTQYF
CDR3 length: 13; V gene: TRBV6-5; J gene: TRBJ2-2; D gene: .; clone size: .; CDR3 DNA: TGTGCCAGCAGGCGGCCAGGGACCGGGGAGCTGTTTTTT; CDR3 protein: CASRRPGTGELFF
CDR3 length: 18; V gene: TRBV3-1/TRBV3-2; J gene: TRBJ2-1; D gene: TRBD2; clone size: .; CDR3 DNA: TGTGCCAGCAGCGCCTCACTCGGGGGGGGCCTCTCCTACAATGAGCAGTTCTTC; CDR3 protein: CASSASLGGGLSYNEQFF
CDR3 length: 13; V gene: TRBV11-2; J gene: TRBJ1-1; D gene: .; clone size: .; CDR3 DNA: TGTGCCAGCAGCTTGGCCACGCTCACTGAAGCTTTCTTT; CDR3 protein: CASSLATLTEAFF
CDR3 length: 14; V gene: TRBV6-4; J gene: TRBJ1-5; D gene: TRBD1; clone size: .; CDR3 DNA: TGTGCCAGCAGTCCAGGGGGCGGGGATCAGCCCCAGCATTTT; CDR3 protein: CASSPGGGDQPQHF
CDR3 length: 13; V gene: TRBV14; J gene: TRBJ1-2; D gene: .; clone size: once; CDR3 DNA: TGTGCCAGCAGCCCAAGAGTCGCGGCCCCTTACACCTTC; CDR3 protein: CASSPRVAAPYTF
CDR3 length: 13; V gene: TRBV28; J gene: TRBJ2-3; D gene: .; clone size: .; CDR3 DNA: TGTGCCAGCAGTTTATCACTGGCAGATACGCAGTATTTT; CDR3 protein: CASSLSLADTQYF
CDR3 length: 12; V gene: TRBV19; J gene: TRBJ1-6; D gene: .; clone size: .; CDR3 DNA: TGTGCCAGTAGTGTTCAGGGGTTGGACCTCCACTTT; CDR3 protein: CASSVQGLDLHF
CDR3 length: 14; V gene: TRBV5-6; J gene: TRBJ2-5; D gene: TRBD2; clone size: few; CDR3 DNA: TGTGCCAGCAGCCTGCGGGGGGCCTGGCAGACCCAGTACTTC; CDR3 protein: CASSLRGAWQTQYF
CDR3 length: 15; V gene: TRBV6-5; J gene: TRBJ1-1; D gene: TRBD1; clone size: .; CDR3 DNA: TGTGCCAGCAGTTCGACAGGGGTAAGGAGCACTGAAGCTTTCTTT; CDR3 protein: CASSSTGVRSTEAFF
CDR3 length: 14; V gene: TRBV3-1/TRBV3-2; J gene: TRBJ2-3; D gene: .; clone size: .; CDR3 DNA: TGTGCCAGCAGCCAAGCTACGGGGGCAGATACGCAGTATTTT; CDR3 protein: CASSQATGADTQYF
CDR3 length: 15; V gene: TRBV19; J gene: TRBJ1-3; D gene: .; clone size: .; CDR3 DNA: TGTGCCAGTACCGTTACCCGGGGGTCTGGAAACACCATATATTTT; CDR3 protein: CASTVTRGSGNTIYF
CDR3 length: 15; V gene: TRBV4-3; J gene: TRBJ2-7; D gene: TRBD2; clone size: .; CDR3 DNA: TGCGCCAGCAGCGCCAGTAGCGGGGGGAACTACGAGCAGTACTTC; CDR3 protein: CASSASSGGNYEQYF
CDR3 length: 14; V gene: TRBV28; J gene: TRBJ1-5; D gene: .; clone size: .; CDR3 DNA: TGTGCCAGCAGTTTATCTCAGAGCAATCAGCCCCAGCATTTT; CDR3 protein: CASSLSQSNQPQHF
CDR3 length: 15; V gene: TRBV27; J gene: TRBJ2-5; D gene: .; clone size: .; CDR3 DNA: TGTGCCAGCAGTTTATCGGTAGGACTCCAAGAGACCCAGTACTTC; CDR3 protein: CASSLSVGLQETQYF
CDR3 length: 15; V gene: TRBV19; J gene: TRBJ2-1; D gene: .; clone size: .; CDR3 DNA: TGTGCCAGTAGTATGTCGGGGGGCCGCTACAATGAGCAGTTCTTC; CDR3 protein: CASSMSGGRYNEQFF
CDR3 length: 14; V gene: TRBV21-1; J gene: TRBJ1-2; D gene: .; clone size: .; CDR3 DNA: TGTGCCAGCAGCAATGGCAGCTGGAGCTATGGCTACACCTTC; CDR3 protein: CASSNGSWSYGYTF
CDR3 length: 11; V gene: TRBV6-5; J gene: TRBJ2-5; D gene: .; clone size: .; CDR3 DNA: TGTGCCAGCAGTTCGGGAGAGACCCAGTACTTC; CDR3 protein: CASSSGETQYF
CDR3 length: 14; V gene: TRBV3-1/TRBV3-2; J gene: TRBJ1-2; D gene: .; clone size: .; CDR3 DNA: TGTGCCAGCAGCCAAGAGATCCGGAACTATGGCTACACCTTC; CDR3 protein: CASSQEIRNYGYTF
CDR3 length: 15; V gene: TRBV6-6; J gene: TRBJ1-3; D gene: .; clone size: few; CDR3 DNA: TGTGCCAGCAGTGCCCGAAGGGGTAGTGGAAACACCATATATTTT; CDR3 protein: CASSARRGSGNTIYF
CDR3 length: 14; V gene: TRBV5-1; J gene: TRBJ1-6; D gene: .; clone size: .; CDR3 DNA: TGCGCCAGCAGCTTAGGCAGGGGATATTCACCCCTCCACTTT; CDR3 protein: CASSLGRGYSPLHF